This T cell receptor beta chain was captured by sequencing in a study of technical replicates of blood from a handful of donors (dated by TCRdb to about 2017). The library came from the immunoSEQ multiplex PCR assay. TCRdb retrieved this table from immuneACCESS and kept in-frame rearrangements only. Not all clones are present; in checked studies, unresolved V genes account for under half, and no reason is known for the remainder. Present in this sample are 79,000 or so clones, more than 85% of which were seen just once. Approximately 0.25% of the sample comes from the top ten. The CDR3 starts with the cysteine, ends with the phenylalanine, and has 13 residues. The only DNA kept is the CDR3, 39 bases in frame from the first base. The germline V gene gives CDR1 as KGHSH and CDR2 as LQKENI. Relative to germline, V is 2 bases shorter and J is 4 bases shorter, with 8 bases between their ends. Of note for this clone: The antigen it recognizes is unknown. No quality values exist for individual bases; no much larger clone is one base distant.

The sample consisted of T cells isolated from PBMCs. The receptor chain draws on TRBV18 and TRBJ2-5; TRBD2 is perhaps the D gene, given 5 matching bases. This receptor was obtained from a human donor in good health. The DNA sequence is TGTGCCAGCTCACCAGGACTGCGAGAGACCCAGTACTTC. It translates as CASSPGLRETQYF.